A selection of T cell receptor beta chains follows, all from one sample in a study of CXCR3-negative and CXCR3-positive naive CD8 T cells. Reanalyzing the 5' RACE reads, TCRdb keeps one entry per CDR3 protein, without DNA. The clone table shows just over 60,000 distinct CDR3 sequences, with the ten largest holding around 4%. Material: naive CXCR3- CD8+ T cells from blood. The receptors originated from a human donor in good health. Some clones in this sample may be carry-over from other donors' samples. Both conserved end residues are part of each CDR3. Size is omitted from some rows. Given values are once, few, many or a class for expanded clones.

V: TRBV3-1
size: -
J: TRBJ2-1
CDR3: CASSQPPIHEQFF

V: TRBV28
size: -
J: TRBJ2-2
CDR3: CASSLSGGGEHTGELFF

V: TRBV7-6
size: -
J: TRBJ1-5
CDR3: CASSLYTGSNQPQHF

V: TRBV29-1
size: -
J: TRBJ1-2
CDR3: CSIEDSPMGGYTF

V: TRBV28
size: -
J: TRBJ2-7
CDR3: CASSLLGSEQYF

V: TRBV15
size: -
J: TRBJ2-1
CDR3: CATSMTKAYSYNEQFF

V: TRBV7-9
size: -
J: TRBJ2-1
CDR3: CASSFWVDGNEQFF

V: TRBV7-2
size: -
J: TRBJ2-2
CDR3: CASSLGGLRELFF

V: TRBV4-1
size: medium-sized
J: TRBJ2-2
CDR3: CASSQTGGWGELFF

V: TRBV7-8
size: -
J: TRBJ2-5
CDR3: CASSLRPLVVETQYF

V: TRBV9
size: -
J: TRBJ2-5
CDR3: CASSVGPAGGPVTQYF